These T cell receptor beta chains were read from a single sample in a study of blood T cell repertoires in COVID-19. Only in-frame clones appear in the TCRdb table, and some are missing; sequencing was by immunoSEQ multiplex PCR. The sample records 35,000 or so clones, approximately 86% being singletons. Sequenced material: peripheral blood. The source of these receptors is a human donor in a cohort sampled during active COVID-19. Each CDR3 is given with its conserved first and last residue. A D gene is named only where the DNA matches it firmly. A clone size is listed for some rows: how often the clone was seen (once, few, many), or a class if it is expanded.

abundance	v_gene	j_gene	d_gene	CDR3aa	CDR3nt
once	TRBV4-2	TRBJ2-5	TRBD2	CASSRRLAGGDEETQYF	TGTGCCAGCAGCCGGCGTCTAGCGGGGGGGGATGAAGAGACCCAGTACTTC
-	TRBV5-6	TRBJ2-3	TRBD2	CASSLRTSGSTDTQYF	TGTGCCAGCAGCTTGCGGACTAGCGGCAGCACAGATACGCAGTATTTT
-	TRBV5-8	TRBJ2-1	TRBD2	CASTPGLGVEQFF	TGTGCCAGCACCCCGGGACTAGGAGTTGAGCAGTTCTTC
-	TRBV7-8	TRBJ1-3	-	CASRSVPGNTIYF	TGTGCCAGCAGGTCCGTCCCTGGAAACACCATATATTTT
-	TRBV19	TRBJ2-1	TRBD2	CASSMYASGGYNEQFF	TGTGCCAGTAGTATGTATGCTAGCGGGGGCTACAATGAGCAGTTCTTC
-	TRBV7-2	TRBJ1-5	TRBD1	CASSLAGQVGQPQHF	TGTGCCAGCAGCCTGGCGGGACAGGTCGGTCAGCCCCAGCATTTT
-	TRBV7-6	TRBJ2-7	-	CASSLGGLSPYEQYF	TGTGCCAGCAGCTTAGGGGGACTGAGCCCCTACGAGCAGTACTTC
once	TRBV5-1	TRBJ2-7	TRBD1	CASSQGTDYEQYF	TGCGCCAGCAGCCAGGGGACAGACTACGAGCAGTACTTC
-	TRBV6-5	TRBJ2-7	TRBD1	CASSRDRPPYEQYF	TGTGCCAGCAGCCGGGACAGGCCTCCCTACGAGCAGTACTTC
-	TRBV19	TRBJ1-3	-	CASSINSNSGNTIYF	TGTGCCAGTAGTATCAATTCTAACTCTGGAAACACCATATATTTT
few	TRBV28	TRBJ1-2	-	CASSPPLGGMDYGYTF	TGTGCCAGCAGTCCACCCCTTGGGGGGATGGACTATGGCTACACCTTC
-	TRBV18	TRBJ1-6	-	CASSPYVFRDDSPLHF	TGTGCCAGCTCACCCTATGTTTTCAGGGATGATTCACCCCTCCACTTT
-	TRBV19	TRBJ2-6	-	CASLSGANVLTF	TGTGCCAGCCTCTCTGGGGCCAACGTCCTGACTTTC
-	TRBV7-8	TRBJ2-1	TRBD2	CASSSPPRSGVDFYSYNEQFF	TGTGCCAGCAGCTCCCCTCCCAGGAGCGGGGTGGATTTTTACTCCTACAATGAGCAGTTCTTC
-	TRBV2	TRBJ1-5	TRBD1	CASGYQGAGNQPQHF	TGTGCCAGCGGATATCAGGGGGCCGGCAATCAGCCCCAGCATTTT
-	TRBV18	TRBJ2-2	-	CASSLQGPGELFF	TGTGCCAGCTCACTTCAGGGTCCCGGGGAGCTGTTTTTT
-	TRBV7-2	TRBJ2-2	-	CASSRGYTGELFF	TGTGCCAGCAGCCGGGGATACACCGGGGAGCTGTTTTTT
-	TRBV2	TRBJ2-5	-	CASRLPSGGFETQYF	TGTGCCAGCAGGCTCCCTAGTGGGGGGTTCGAGACCCAGTACTTC
-	TRBV29-1	TRBJ2-5	TRBD1	CSVTDRVYPQETQYF	TGCAGCGTTACCGACAGGGTATATCCCCAAGAGACCCAGTACTTC
few	TRBV28	TRBJ2-7	TRBD2	CASMRLADTYEQYF	TGTGCCAGCATGAGACTAGCGGACACCTACGAGCAGTACTTC
-	TRBV5-4	TRBJ2-7	TRBD1	CASSPGQGAFGEQYF	TGTGCCAGCAGCCCGGGACAGGGGGCGTTTGGGGAGCAGTACTTC
-	TRBV19	TRBJ2-6	-	CASSRGGAGANVLTF	TGTGCCAGTAGTCGTGGGGGGGCGGGGGCCAACGTCCTGACTTTC
-	TRBV5-1	TRBJ2-1	TRBD1	CASSLGTGGNNEQFF	TGCGCCAGCAGCCTTGGTACAGGGGGGAACAATGAGCAGTTCTTC
-	TRBV7-2	TRBJ2-3	TRBD1	CASSPSSLSGGTQYF	TGTGCCAGCAGCCCGTCCTCTTTATCAGGGGGTACGCAGTATTTT
-	TRBV3-1/TRBV3-2	TRBJ1-2	TRBD1	CASSQTDRELGYTF	TGTGCCAGCAGCCAGACGGACAGGGAACTTGGCTACACCTTC
-	TRBV23-1	TRBJ2-5	-	CASGSPGTPLYQETQYF	TGCGCCAGCGGCAGCCCCGGGACACCCCTGTACCAAGAGACCCAGTACTTC
-	TRBV6-6	TRBJ2-1	TRBD1	CATRQGAGEQFF	TGTGCCACTCGACAGGGGGCGGGTGAGCAGTTCTTC